Listed here are 4 T cell receptor beta chains from one sample, sequenced in a study of siplizumab effects on memory and regulatory T cells. The data were produced by immunoSEQ multiplex PCR, yet TCRdb's version contains in-frame clones alone and is incomplete. The table shows some 100,000 clones, with roughly 92% occurring only once. The sample taken for sequencing was Tregs sorted from blood. The receptors derive from a human donor in good health.

The chain is built from TRBV7-8 and TRBJ2-5; D is unclear. Germline V gene data show CDR1 as SGHVS and CDR2 as FQNEAQ. This CDR3 has 15 residues. The germline V and J ends were trimmed by 1 base and 2 bases, with 11 bases remaining between them. CDR3 sequence (DNA): TGTGCCAGCAGCTTAGTGAGTACGGAGCAAGAGACCCAGTACTTC. Protein sequence: CASSLVSTEQETQYF.

This chain joins TRBV5-6 and TRBJ1-3; 9 bases match TRBD1. This CDR3 region has 16 residues. Per the germline V gene, CDR1 is SGHDT and CDR2 is YYEEEE. The V and J ends lost 3 bases and 4 bases, in that order; junction bases with no gene match: 8. For the CDR3, the DNA is TGTGCCAGCAGCTGGGGACCGGGACAGGGAGGAAACACCATATATTTT. It encodes CASSWGPGQGGNTIYF.

The chain couples TRBV6-1 to TRBJ2-1, with D perhaps TRBD2 (6 bases). CDR1 and CDR2 from the germline V gene are MNHNS and SASEGT. Between the trimmed V and J ends, which lost 7 bases and 0 bases, there was a span of 13 bases. This CDR3 contains 15 residues. The CDR3 reads CASNLEGSSYNEQFF. In DNA, the CDR3 is TGTGCCAGCAATCTGGAGGGAAGCTCCTACAATGAGCAGTTCTTC.

CDR3 DNA: TGTGCCAGCAGTTTATGGGGCAGCTCCTACGAGCAGTACTTC. It translates to CASSLWGSSYEQYF. The chain is built from TRBV28 and TRBJ2-7; D is unclear. The CDR3 is 14 amino acids. V lost 0 bases, J lost 0 bases, and 6 bases lay in between. Germline V CDR1 and CDR2: MDHEN, SYDVKM. Using reference TRBV28 and TRBJ2-7 for the parts outside the CDR3, the full variable domain is DVKVTQSSRYLVKRTGEKVFLECVQDMDHENMFWYRQDPGLGLRLIYFSYDVKMKEKGDIPEGYSVSREKKERFSLILESASTNQTSMYLCASSLWGSSYEQYFGPGTRLTVT.